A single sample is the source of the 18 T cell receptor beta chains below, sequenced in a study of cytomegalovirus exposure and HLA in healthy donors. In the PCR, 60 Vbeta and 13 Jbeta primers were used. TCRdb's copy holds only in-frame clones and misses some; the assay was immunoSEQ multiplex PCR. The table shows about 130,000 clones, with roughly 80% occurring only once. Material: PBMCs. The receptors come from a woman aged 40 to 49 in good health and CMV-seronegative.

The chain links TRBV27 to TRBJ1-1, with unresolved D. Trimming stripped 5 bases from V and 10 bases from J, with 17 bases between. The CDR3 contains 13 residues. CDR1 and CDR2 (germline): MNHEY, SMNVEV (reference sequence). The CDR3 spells CASSPGSLITAFF. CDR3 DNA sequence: TGTGCCAGCAGTCCCGGGTCTCTTATAACAGCTTTCTTT.

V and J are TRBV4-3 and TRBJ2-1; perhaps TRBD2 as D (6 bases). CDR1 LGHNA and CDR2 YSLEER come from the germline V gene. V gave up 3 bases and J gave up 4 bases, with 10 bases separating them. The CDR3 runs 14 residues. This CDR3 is CASSQGGAYNEQFF. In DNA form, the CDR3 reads TGCGCCAGCAGCCAGGGGGGAGCTTACAATGAGCAGTTCTTC.

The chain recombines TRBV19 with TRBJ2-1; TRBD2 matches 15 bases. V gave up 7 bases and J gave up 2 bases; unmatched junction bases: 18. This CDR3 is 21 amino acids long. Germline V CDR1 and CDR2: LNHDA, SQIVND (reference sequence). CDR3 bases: TGTGCCAGTACCAAGGGAGGTCCGGGACTAGCGGGAGGATCCCCCTACAATGAGCAGTTCTTC. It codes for CASTKGGPGLAGGSPYNEQFF. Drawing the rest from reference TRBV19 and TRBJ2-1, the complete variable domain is DGGITQSPKYLFRKEGQNVTLSCEQNLNHDAMYWYRQDPGQGLRLIYYSQIVNDFQKGDIAEGYSVSREKKESFPLTVTSAQKNPTAFYLCASTKGGPGLAGGSPYNEQFFGPGTRLTVL.

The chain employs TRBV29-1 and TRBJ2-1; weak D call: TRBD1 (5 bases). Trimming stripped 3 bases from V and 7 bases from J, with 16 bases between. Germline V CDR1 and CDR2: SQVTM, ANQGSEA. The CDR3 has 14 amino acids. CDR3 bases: TGCAGCGTTGACGACTTCACAGGTATGAATGAGCAGTTCTTC. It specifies CSVDDFTGMNEQFF.

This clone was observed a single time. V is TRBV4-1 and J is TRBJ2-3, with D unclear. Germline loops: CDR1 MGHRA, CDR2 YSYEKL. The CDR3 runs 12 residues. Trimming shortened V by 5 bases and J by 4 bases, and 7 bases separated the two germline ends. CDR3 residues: CASSKSPDTQYF. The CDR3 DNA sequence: TGCGCCAGCAGCAAGAGCCCAGATACGCAGTATTTT.

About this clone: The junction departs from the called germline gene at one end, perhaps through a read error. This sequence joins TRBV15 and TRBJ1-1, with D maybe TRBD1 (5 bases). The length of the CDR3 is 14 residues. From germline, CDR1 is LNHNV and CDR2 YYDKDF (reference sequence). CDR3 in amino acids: CATSRDLGRGPPLW. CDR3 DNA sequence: TGTGCCACCAGCAGAGATCTTGGGCGGGGACCCCCCCTTTGG.

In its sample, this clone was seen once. Here the CDR3 reads CASRAQGPGNTIYF. The CDR3 region has the DNA TGTGCCAGCAGAGCCCAGGGGCCTGGAAACACCATATATTTT. This rearrangement joins TRBV28 to TRBJ1-3; a weak D match, TRBD1 (6 bases). Germline-derived CDR1 and CDR2 are MDHEN and SYDVKM. V was pared by 6 bases and J by 2 bases, with 11 bases between. This CDR3 spans 14 amino acids.

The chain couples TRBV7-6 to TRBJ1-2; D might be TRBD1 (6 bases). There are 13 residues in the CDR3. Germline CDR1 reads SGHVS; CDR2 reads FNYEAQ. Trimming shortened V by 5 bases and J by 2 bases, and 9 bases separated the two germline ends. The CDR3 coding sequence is TGTGCCAGCAGCCCGCAGGGGAACTATGGCTACACCTTC. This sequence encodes CASSPQGNYGYTF.

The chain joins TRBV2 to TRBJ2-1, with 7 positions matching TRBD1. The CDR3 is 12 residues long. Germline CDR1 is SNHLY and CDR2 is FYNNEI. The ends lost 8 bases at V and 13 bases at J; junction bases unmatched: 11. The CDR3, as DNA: TGTGCCAGCTCGGGGACAGATAGTTCACAGTTCTTC. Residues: CASSGTDSSQFF.

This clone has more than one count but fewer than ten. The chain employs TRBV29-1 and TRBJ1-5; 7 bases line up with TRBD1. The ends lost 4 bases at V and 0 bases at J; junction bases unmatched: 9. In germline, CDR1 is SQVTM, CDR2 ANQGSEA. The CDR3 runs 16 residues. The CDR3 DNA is TGCAGCGTTGGGATTTCCGGGACAGATAGCAATCAGCCCCAGCATTTT. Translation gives CSVGISGTDSNQPQHF. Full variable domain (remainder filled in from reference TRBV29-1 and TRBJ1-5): SAVISQKPSRDICQRGTSLTIQCQVDSQVTMMFWYRQQPGQSLTLIATANQGSEATYESGFVIDKFPISRPNLTFSTLTVSNMSPEDSSIYLCSVGISGTDSNQPQHFGDGTRLSIL.

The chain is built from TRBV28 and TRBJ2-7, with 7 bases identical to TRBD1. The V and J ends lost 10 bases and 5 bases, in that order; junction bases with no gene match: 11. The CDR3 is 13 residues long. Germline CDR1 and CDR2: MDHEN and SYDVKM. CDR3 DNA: TGTGCCATCGGGTTTAGGGGGCTAGACGAGCAGTACTTC. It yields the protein CAIGFRGLDEQYF.

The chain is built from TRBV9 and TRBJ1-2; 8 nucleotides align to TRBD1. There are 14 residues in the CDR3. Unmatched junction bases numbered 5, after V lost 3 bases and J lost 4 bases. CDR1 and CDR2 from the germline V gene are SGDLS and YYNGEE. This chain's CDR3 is CASSGGQGTYGYTF. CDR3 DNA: TGTGCCAGCAGCGGAGGACAGGGAACCTATGGCTACACCTTC.

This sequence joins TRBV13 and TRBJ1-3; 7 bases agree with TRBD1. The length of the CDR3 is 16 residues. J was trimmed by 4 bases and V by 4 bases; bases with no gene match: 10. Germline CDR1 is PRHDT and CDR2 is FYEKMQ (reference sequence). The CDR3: CASSYLQGTAGNTIYF. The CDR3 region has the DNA TGTGCCAGCAGCTACCTACAGGGGACCGCCGGAAACACCATATATTTT. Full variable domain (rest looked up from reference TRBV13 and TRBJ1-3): AAGVIQSPRHLIKEKRETATLKCYPIPRHDTVYWYQQGPGQDPQFLISFYEKMQSDKGSIPDRFSAQQFSDYHSELNMSSLELGDSALYFCASSYLQGTAGNTIYFGEGSWLTVV.

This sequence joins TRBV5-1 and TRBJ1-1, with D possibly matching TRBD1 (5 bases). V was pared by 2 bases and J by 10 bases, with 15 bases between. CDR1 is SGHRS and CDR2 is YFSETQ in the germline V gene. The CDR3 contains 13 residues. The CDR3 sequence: CASSLKSQGAAFF. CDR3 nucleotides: TGCGCCAGCAGCTTAAAGAGTCAGGGTGCAGCTTTCTTT.

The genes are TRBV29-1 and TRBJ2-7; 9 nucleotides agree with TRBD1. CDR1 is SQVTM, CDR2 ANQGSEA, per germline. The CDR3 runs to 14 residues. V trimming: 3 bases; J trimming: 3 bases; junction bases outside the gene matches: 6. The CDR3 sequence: CSVDTGQGNYEQYF. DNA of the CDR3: TGCAGCGTTGATACGGGACAGGGAAACTACGAGCAGTACTTC.

CDR3 coding DNA: TGTGCCAGCAGCCCGATGGACTATACTACTCCCTACAATGAGCAGTTCTTC. Translated: CASSPMDYTTPYNEQFF. The rearrangement uses TRBV7-3 and TRBJ2-1, with TRBD2 as a possible D gene (6 bases). The CDR3 has 17 amino acids. Per germline, CDR1 SGHTA and CDR2 FQGTGA. Trimming shortened V by 5 bases and J by 2 bases, and 19 bases separated the two germline ends.

This CDR3 reads CASRPGQSSYEQYF. The CDR3 DNA reads TGTGCCAGCAGACCGGGACAGAGCTCCTACGAGCAGTACTTC. The chain employs TRBV7-8 and TRBJ2-7; 7 bases line up with TRBD1. Germline loops: CDR1 SGHVS, CDR2 FQNEAQ. V lost 6 bases, J lost 0 bases, and 5 bases stayed unmatched. The CDR3 is 14 residues long.

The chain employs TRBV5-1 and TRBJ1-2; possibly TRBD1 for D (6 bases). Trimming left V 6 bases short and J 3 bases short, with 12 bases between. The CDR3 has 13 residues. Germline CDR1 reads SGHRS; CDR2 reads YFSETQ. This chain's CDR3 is CASNQDSDYGYTF. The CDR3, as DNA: TGCGCCAGCAACCAGGACAGCGACTATGGCTACACCTTC.